Detailed here is one TCR beta chain. The antigen remains undetermined. This record belongs to a study of PD-1 blockade in classical Hodgkin lymphoma. Every patient relapsed after autologous stem cell transplantation, and brentuximab vedotin exposure varied. General observations from the study: Newly diagnosed patients had diversity similar to the baseline diversity of complete responders.

Only in-frame clones appear in the TCRdb table, and some are missing; sequencing was by immunoSEQ multiplex PCR. Of roughly 90,000 clones in the sample, roughly 79% are singletons; the top ten hold approximately 15%. Germline CDR1 and CDR2: SGDLS and YYNGEE. The CDR3 is 15 amino acids. V shed 4 bases and J shed 5 bases, with 17 bases lying between them. The clonotype was recovered from a human donor with classical Hodgkin lymphoma. The sequences come from peripheral blood mononuclear cells (PBMCs), collected before the second cycle of nivolumab. The chain couples TRBV9 to TRBJ2-3, with D possibly being TRBD2 (6 bases). The CDR3 nucleotides are TGTGCCAGCAGCCCCAGGGAGGTGGTTGGAGATACGCAGTATTTT. It translates to CASSPREVVGDTQYF.